The sequence of this T cell receptor (beta chain) was determined in a study of cytomegalovirus exposure and HLA in healthy donors. Germline CDR1 is SGHDN and CDR2 is FVKESK. The CDR3 length is 18 residues. Between the trimmed V and J ends, which lost 3 bases and 1 base, there was a span of 21 bases. The PCR employed 60 Vbeta primers together with 13 Jbeta primers. Produced via immunoSEQ multiplex PCR; TCRdb's table is partial and in-frame only. This table lists around 70,000 clones. The chain recombines TRBV14 with TRBJ1-2, with D maybe TRBD1 (5 bases). The receptor was isolated from a middle-aged man in good health and CMV-seronegative. Sequenced input: PBMCs. The DNA of the CDR3 is TGTGCCAGCAGCCAGTACCCCCCAGGGATGGCTCTTAACTATGGCTACACCTTC. Residues: CASSQYPPGMALNYGYTF.